The source of this T cell receptor (beta chain) is a study of blood T cell repertoires in COVID-19. Study-level information: Researchers got acute and convalescent COVID-19 samples from the United States, Italy and Spain.

V lost 2 bases, J lost 7 bases, and 6 bases lay in between. CDR3 length equals 11 residues. Germline CDR1 is SGHTA and CDR2 is FQGNSA. In the source study's methods: Amplifying reference gene primers gave estimates of nucleated cell counts. Generated by immunoSEQ multiplex PCR, the TCRdb table keeps only in-frame clones and is missing some. From that table come the V and J calls and clone size; the DNA was used to work out D and trimming. The data hold approximately 160,000 clones, with about 80% observed a single time. Material: peripheral blood. The V gene is TRBV7-2, the J gene TRBJ2-7; D unclear. This TCR was recovered from a man aged 60 to 75 with acute or convalescent COVID-19. CDR3 nucleotides: TGTGCCAGCAGCTTAAGAGATGAGCAGTACTTC. Translated, it gives CASSLRDEQYF.